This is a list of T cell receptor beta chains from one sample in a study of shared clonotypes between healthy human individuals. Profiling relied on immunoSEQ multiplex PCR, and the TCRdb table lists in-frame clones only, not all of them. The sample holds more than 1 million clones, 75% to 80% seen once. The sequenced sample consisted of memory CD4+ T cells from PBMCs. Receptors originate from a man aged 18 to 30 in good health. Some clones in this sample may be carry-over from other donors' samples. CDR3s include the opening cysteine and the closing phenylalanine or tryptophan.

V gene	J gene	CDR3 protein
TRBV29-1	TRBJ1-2	CSVEEQGKSYGYTF
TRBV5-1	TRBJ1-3	CASSFGNSGNTIYF
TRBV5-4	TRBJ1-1	CASSSPGRGNTEAFF
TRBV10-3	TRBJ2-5	CAIRADSGSETQYF
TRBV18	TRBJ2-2	CASSTGLYTGELFF
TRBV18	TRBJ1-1	CASSPSRGAEAFF
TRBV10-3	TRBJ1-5	CAIRGTSGVYSNQPQHF
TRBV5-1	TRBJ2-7	CASSLRRGHEYEQYF
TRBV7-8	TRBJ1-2	CASSLEGQIGGYTF
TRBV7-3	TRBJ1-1	CASSSTGGGTEAFF
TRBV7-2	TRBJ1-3	CASRAGGSGNTIYF
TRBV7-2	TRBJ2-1	CASSLAGVTYNEQFF
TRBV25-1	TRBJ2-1	CASGPGRGRGPYNEQFF
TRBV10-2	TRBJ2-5	CASSLASVRETQYF
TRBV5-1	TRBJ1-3	CASNAGRDSGTIYF
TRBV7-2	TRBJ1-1	CASSSYGTIQAEAFF
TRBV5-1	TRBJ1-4	CASSPTGTNEKLFF
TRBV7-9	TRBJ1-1	CASSLAAGNTEAFF
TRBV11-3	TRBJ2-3	CASSLSRIGGESGTDTQYF
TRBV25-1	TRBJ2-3	CASSEYFILAGDTDTQYF
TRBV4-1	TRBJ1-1	CASSQIGRRTFGTEAFF
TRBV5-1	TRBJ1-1	CASGDRGQLTEAFF
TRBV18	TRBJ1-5	CASSPGVSNQPQHF
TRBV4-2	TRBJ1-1	CASSQGSQMNTEAFF
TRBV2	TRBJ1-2	CASILGTGGFGYTF
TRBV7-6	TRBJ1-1	CASSLPGTGVPTEAFF
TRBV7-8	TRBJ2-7	CASSLMGTGGEQYF
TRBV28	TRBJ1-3	CASSLTLQGSGNTIYF
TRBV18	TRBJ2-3	CASSPSGVPGSSTDTQYF
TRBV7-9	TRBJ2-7	CASSRGTGIPYEQYF
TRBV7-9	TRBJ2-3	CASSLSRDFADTQYF
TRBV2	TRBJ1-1	CASSIEVLKGGTEAFF
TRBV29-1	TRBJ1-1	CSVGLTEMNTEAFF
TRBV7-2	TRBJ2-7	CASSLDLVALMKQYF
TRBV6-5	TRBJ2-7	CASSSRPGGGYEQYF
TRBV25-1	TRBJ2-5	CASSASGRASETQYF
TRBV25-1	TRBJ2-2	CASSTRGSTGELFF
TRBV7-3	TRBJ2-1	CASSPSGAGGYNEQFF